This T cell receptor (beta chain) was obtained from a study of cytomegalovirus exposure and HLA in healthy donors (dated 2017 in TCRdb). Regarding the research as a whole: An earlier analysis of some 550 of the donors reported approximately 290 Gb of sequence data and some 120 million unique TCR beta sequences from about 179 million T cells. About 320 gigabases of sequencing data and approximately 85 million unique TCR sequences were included in an early release covering around 650 HLA-typed donors. The genetic ancestry cluster associated with self-reported Caucasian donors included approximately 85% of the roughly 400 genotyped donors. The study aimed to test whether signatures of past pathogen exposure could be identified by cataloging public T cell receptors. The T cell repertoires of some 700 subjects were profiled by immunosequencing and related to cytomegalovirus serostatus. A separate validation cohort of 100 to 150 different subjects was used in addition to the approximately 610-subject first cohort. The study combined high-throughput TCR immunosequencing, statistical association of individual TCRs with disease status, and machine learning to predict cytomegalovirus infection status. To study patterns of TCR occurrence, a later analysis re-analyzed previously published TCR beta repertoires from just over 650 donors and added high-resolution HLA genotyping. The later analysis used no new phenotypic data to find candidate immune exposures, relying instead on TCR beta sequences and their occurrence across donors. In an earlier analysis of a few hundred of the donors, high-throughput TCR beta sequencing was used to judge whether each TCR beta V gene segment behaved as functional or pseudogenic. Donor age, sex, ethnicity and CMV serostatus were collected together with the repertoire data. Genome-wide SNP genotypes for about 65% of the roughly 700 donors were used in a later genetic analysis, which treated that subset as a discovery cohort. Every discovery cohort repertoire had been produced on one sequencing platform. Both class I and class II loci were covered by HLA typing, at four-digit resolution. Typing coverage varied by locus: 629-630 donors for A, B, C, DRB1 and DQB1; more than 500 for DQA1; about 590 for DPA1; more than 450 for DPB1. Roughly 5 DR-DQ haplotypes were handled as single units for association and clustering because linkage in the cohort was strong. Among under 450 genotyped donors of the cohort, an average of 235,054 unique TCR beta nucleotide sequences were sequenced per donor, about a sixth of them non-productive.

Library method: the immunoSEQ multiplex PCR assay. For the multiplex PCR, a mixture combining 60 forward primers for TCR Vbeta segments and 13 reverse primers for TCR Jbeta segments was used. Amplification of the CDR3 region of rearranged TCR beta genes was performed with a multiplex PCR assay on genomic DNA. The Illumina HiSeq System was used to sequence the amplified TCR beta libraries as 87-base-pair reads. On the study's bioinformatics: A later analysis counted approximately 74 million unique TCR beta chains across the 600 to 850 repertoires, and around 9.9 million of these chains were shared by at least two donors. A nearest-neighbor algorithm error-corrected the raw reads and collapsed the reads into unique sequences, merging closely related sequences to remove PCR and sequencing errors. Alignment of CDR3 sequences to IMGT reference sequences was used to assign V, D and J gene segments. Each retained sequence needed at least a six-nucleotide match to both a V gene segment and a J gene segment. Rearrangements were classified as productive when the CDR3 lacked stop codons and remained in frame with V and J, and all other rearrangements were classified as non-productive. CDR3 was defined according to IMGT convention as the region running from the second conserved V-encoded cysteine to the conserved J-encoded phenylalanine. The earlier analysis of some 580 of the donors excluded any sequence lacking an unambiguous match to a single V gene segment. In an earlier analysis of some 590 of the donors, V segments were called functional above 56.7% productive rearrangements and were called segregating when the between-donor standard deviation exceeded 5%. To diagnose cytomegalovirus status from the catalog of TCR beta chain sequences, a statistical classification framework was built. In a later analysis, TCR nucleotide sequences were compared against IMGT/GENE-DB human TR gene sequences so that V and J genes could be assigned. In a later analysis, CDR3 sequences and most-parsimonious VDJ recombination scenarios were assigned using the TCRdist pipeline. In a later analysis, each TCR beta chain was defined by its CDR3 amino acid sequence together with its V-gene family, and reads lacking a unique V-gene family were excluded. A later analysis removed 450 to 600 highly shared, low-generation-probability nucleotide sequences to deal with suspected cross-contamination and a sequencing artifact. A later analysis calculated a clonal expansion index for each public chain from normalized within-repertoire ranks of inferred template counts. In a later analysis, generation probabilities were computed using a VDJ recombination model fitted to out-of-frame rearrangements, and the results were checked against IGoR. In a later analysis, hypergeometric tests were used to score TCR-TCR, TCR-HLA and TCR-CMV co-occurrence, with a repertoire-size bias correction applied to TCR pairs. In a later analysis, false discovery rates were estimated by permuting HLA or CMV assignments 20 times. In a later analysis, co-occurring TCRs were grouped using DBSCAN, and TCRdist sequence similarity was added for clustering within HLA-allele-positive subsets. For co-occurrence clustering, repertoires with fewer than 30,000 or more than 120,000 public chains were excluded, along with roughly 5 repertoires with anomalous nucleotide sharing. Not all clones reach the TCRdb copy of this immuneACCESS table, which keeps in-frame sequences only. Checked studies attribute under half of the gap to unresolved V genes and leave the rest unexplained. From that table come the V and J calls and clone size; the DNA was used to work out D and trimming. A total of under 200,000 clones appear in this sample, approximately 81% of them only once. Clones ranked in the top ten supply 1% to 1.5% of the sample.

Notes on this clone: Its antigen is not yet known. Base qualities are missing; no much larger clone stands one base away.

The full study reports these points: Presence/absence analyses assumed roughly uniform sequencing depth across donors, an assumption that may not hold. Because counts were too low, 15 or so rarely observed V segments, including chromosome 9 orphons, were excluded from the earlier analysis of around 640 of the donors. A later analysis reported that several top co-occurrence clusters appeared linked to parvovirus B19, influenza, CMV and Epstein-Barr virus. A further reported finding was that TCR beta sequences accurately predicted the HLA-A and HLA-B alleles for most subjects in the first cohort. A few of the identified cytomegalovirus-associated TCR beta chains were confirmed in vitro to be specific for cytomegalovirus antigens. In both the original and validation cohorts, the classifier was reported to diagnose cytomegalovirus status with high specificity and sensitivity. At a false discovery rate of 0.05, a later analysis linked around 15,000 TCR beta sequences to specific HLA alleles. According to a later analysis, most CMV-associated TCR beta chains appeared to be HLA-restricted, and the HLA associations seemed to be driven largely by CMV exposure. Correlated functional status among segregating V segments might be attributable to linkage disequilibrium, but an unknown experimental factor could not be ruled out. An earlier analysis of around 600 of the donors showed that most TCR beta V segments appeared in productive rearrangements either about 90% or about 30% of the time, which broadly matched IMGT annotations. A cluster of highly shared sequence variants was judged likely to be a technical artifact of the sequencing pipeline. In the study, 150 to 200 TCR beta chains were listed as associated with cytomegalovirus. In a later genetic analysis, a missense DCLRE1C variant was associated with V-gene and J-gene trimming of TCR beta chains, and the association was replicated in an independent cohort. When HLA alleles, especially DR and DQ, strongly co-occurred, TCR associations were difficult to assign to individual alleles. The authors suggested that the approach could potentially be extended to other disease states and immunological phenotypes. The cohort was sequenced for TCR beta chains only, and without alpha or paired-chain data the features that could be detected were limited. The 87-base-pair reads could not distinguish some IMGT-functional V segments, including TRBV6-2 and TRBV6-3, so those segments were excluded. Most TCR sequences were observed very rarely across donors, whereas some public TCRs were present in many individuals. A later analysis found that HLA-associated TCR beta chains were more clonally expanded and had lower generation probabilities than equally common non-associated chains. HLA typing was unavailable for some donors at each locus, so association tests used only the typed subset. A later analysis found that TCR association rates varied across HLA loci, with DRB1 alleles showing the most associated TCRs and HLA-C alleles the fewest. For the cohort, immune exposure information was limited to CMV serostatus. According to a later genetic analysis, donors in an Asian-associated ancestry cluster had fewer N-insertions in productive TCRs than the roughly 670-donor mean.

The cohort comprised under 700 healthy bone marrow donors. At the time of sampling, all cohort members were nominally healthy, though unrecorded immune exposures were likely present. The donor tested CMV seropositive and was one of the 289 seropositive cohort members. Each donor provided a peripheral blood sample, and peripheral blood mononuclear cells were used for TCR beta sequencing. The Qiagen DNeasy Blood Extraction Kit was used to extract genomic DNA from the blood cell samples. Inclusive of the bounding cysteine and phenylalanine, the CDR3 is 15 residues long. The kept DNA is CDR3 alone, 45 bases in frame from the first base. From a lookup of the germline V gene, CDR1 and CDR2 are MNHNS and SASEGT. V is trimmed back by 6 bases and J by 8 bases, and the junction contains 12 bases that no gene match accounts for.

The V and J genes are TRBV6-1 and TRBJ2-1; 8 bases in the middle match TRBD2. The sequence was obtained from a man between 50 and 59 years old in good health and CMV-seropositive. The sequenced sample consisted of PBMCs. The CDR3 sequence is CASRSRGSGGDEQFF. The base sequence is TGTGCCAGCAGGAGTCGGGGGTCGGGAGGGGATGAGCAGTTCTTC.